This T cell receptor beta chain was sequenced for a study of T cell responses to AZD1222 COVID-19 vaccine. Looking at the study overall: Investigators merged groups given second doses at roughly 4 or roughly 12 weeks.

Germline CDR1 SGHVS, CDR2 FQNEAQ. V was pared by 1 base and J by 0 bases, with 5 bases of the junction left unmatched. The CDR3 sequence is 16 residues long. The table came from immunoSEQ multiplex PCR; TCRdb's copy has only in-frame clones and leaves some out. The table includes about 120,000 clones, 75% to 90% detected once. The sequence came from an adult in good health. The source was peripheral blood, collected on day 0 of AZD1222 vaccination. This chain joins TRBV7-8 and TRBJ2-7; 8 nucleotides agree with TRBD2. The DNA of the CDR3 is TGTGCCAGCAGCTTAGAGTTTAGCGGGGCCTCCTACGAGCAGTACTTC. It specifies CASSLEFSGASYEQYF.